One sample yielded the 5 T cell receptor beta chains listed below, sequenced in a study of patients and donors after allogeneic stem cell transplantation. TCRdb called the RT-PCR reads again in MiXCR, with one record for every CDR3 protein. The data show over 1,500 distinct CDR3 sequences, approximately 4.6% seen once. Sequenced input: blood, either unsorted or a sorted T cell fraction (not recorded which). Receptor source: a human donor who was either an allogeneic HSCT recipient or a stem cell or donor lymphocyte infusion donor (not recorded which). It is not recorded whose cells these are; they may come from a transplant donor.

The V gene is TRBV20-1, the J gene TRBJ2-1; 8 bases map to TRBD1. This CDR3 comprises 15 residues. In germline, CDR1 is DFQATT, CDR2 SNEGSKA (reference sequence). Trimming cost V 8 bases and J 4 bases; bases outside gene matches: 13. The CDR3 DNA follows: TGCAGTTCCGGACAGGGAGAGTCGACATACAATGAGCAGTTCTTC. Translated: CSSGQGESTYNEQFF.

By its share, this clonotype is medium-sized (0.01 to 0.1%). The rearrangement uses TRBV7-2 and TRBJ1-6, with TRBD1 matching 10 bases. The CDR3 is 15 amino acids. Looked up from germline, CDR1 is SGHTA and CDR2 is FQGNSA. V lost 3 bases to trimming and J lost 9 bases; unmatched junction nucleotides: 5. The CDR3 DNA reads as TGTGCCAGCAGCTTGGGCGGACAGGGGGTTTCACCCCTCCACTTT. Protein: CASSLGGQGVSPLHF. Combining the CDR3 with reference TRBV7-2 and TRBJ1-6 gives the whole variable domain GAGVSQSPSNKVTEKGKDVELRCDPISGHTALYWYRQSLGQGLEFLIYFQGNSAPDKSGLPSDRFSAERTGGSVSTLTIQRTQQEDSAVYLCASSLGGQGVSPLHFGNGTRLTVT.

In its sample, this clonotype ranks as medium-sized (0.01 to 0.1%). The genes are TRBV9 and TRBJ1-2; 9 bases are a match to TRBD1. Per the germline V gene, CDR1 is SGDLS and CDR2 is YYNGEE. Losses at the gene ends were 2 bases for V and 4 bases for J; bases not matched to a gene: 3. The CDR3 is 14 amino acids. CDR3 protein: CASSVGQGTYGYTF. In nucleotides, the CDR3 is TGTGCCAGCAGCGTGGGACAGGGAACCTATGGCTACACCTTC.

By sample share, this clonotype is medium-sized. This chain's CDR3 is CASRATGEISYEQYF. The CDR3 bases are TGTGCCAGCAGAGCGACAGGGGAAATCTCCTACGAGCAGTACTTC. The V gene is TRBV7-2, the J gene TRBJ2-7, with 8 bases aligning to TRBD1. Germline CDR1 reads SGHTA; CDR2 reads FQGNSA. The CDR3 is 15 residues long. The junction had 7 bases not matched to a gene; V was cut back by 6 bases and J by 0 bases.

This clonotype is termed large. The chain couples TRBV7-2 to TRBJ2-3; TRBD2 matches 14 bases. This CDR3 is built from 16 residues. Germline V gene sequence: CDR1 SGHTA, CDR2 FQGNSA. Germline trimming cut 4 bases from V and 4 bases from J; bases unmatched to any gene: 4. Here the CDR3 DNA reads TGTGCCAGCAGCTCGGGACTAGCGGGAGCCGCAGATACGCAGTATTTT. This translates into CASSSGLAGAADTQYF.